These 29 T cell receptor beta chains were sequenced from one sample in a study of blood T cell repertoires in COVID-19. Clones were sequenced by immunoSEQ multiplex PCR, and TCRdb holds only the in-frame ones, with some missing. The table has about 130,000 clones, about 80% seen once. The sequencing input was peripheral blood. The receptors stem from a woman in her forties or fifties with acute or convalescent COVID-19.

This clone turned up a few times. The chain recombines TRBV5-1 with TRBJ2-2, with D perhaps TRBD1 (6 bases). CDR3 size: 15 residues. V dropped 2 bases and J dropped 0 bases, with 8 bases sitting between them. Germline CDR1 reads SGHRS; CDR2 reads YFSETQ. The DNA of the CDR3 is TGCGCCAGCAGCTTAACAGGGACGAACACCGGGGAGCTGTTTTTT. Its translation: CASSLTGTNTGELFF.

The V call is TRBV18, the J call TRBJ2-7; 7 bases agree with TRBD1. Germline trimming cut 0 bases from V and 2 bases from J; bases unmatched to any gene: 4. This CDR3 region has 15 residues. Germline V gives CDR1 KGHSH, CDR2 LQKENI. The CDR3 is CASSPPTGSPYEQYF. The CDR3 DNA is TGTGCCAGCTCACCACCGACAGGGTCTCCCTACGAGCAGTACTTC.

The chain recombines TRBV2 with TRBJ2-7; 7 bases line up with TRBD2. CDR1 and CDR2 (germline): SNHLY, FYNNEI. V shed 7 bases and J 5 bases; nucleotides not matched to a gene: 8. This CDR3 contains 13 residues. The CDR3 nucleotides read TGTGCCAGCACGCGTGCGGGACTAAACGAGCAGTACTTC. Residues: CASTRAGLNEQYF.

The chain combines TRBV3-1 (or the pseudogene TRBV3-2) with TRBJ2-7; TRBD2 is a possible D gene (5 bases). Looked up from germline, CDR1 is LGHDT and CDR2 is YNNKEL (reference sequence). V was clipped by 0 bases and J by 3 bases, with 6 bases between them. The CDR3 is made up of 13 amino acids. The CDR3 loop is CASSQDRGYEQYF. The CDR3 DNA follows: TGTGCCAGCAGCCAAGACCGGGGCTACGAGCAGTACTTC.

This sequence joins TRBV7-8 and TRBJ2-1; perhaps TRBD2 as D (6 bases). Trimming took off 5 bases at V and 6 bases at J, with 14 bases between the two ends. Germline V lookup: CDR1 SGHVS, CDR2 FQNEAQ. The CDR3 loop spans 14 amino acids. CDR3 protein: CASSQDYDFNEQFF. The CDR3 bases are TGTGCCAGCAGCCAGGACTACGACTTCAATGAGCAGTTCTTC.

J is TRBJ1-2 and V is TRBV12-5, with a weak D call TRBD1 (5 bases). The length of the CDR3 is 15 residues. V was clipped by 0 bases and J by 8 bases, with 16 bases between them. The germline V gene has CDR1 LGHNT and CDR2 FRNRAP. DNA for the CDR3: TGTGCTAGTGGTTTGGTCCCAGGGCCGCCTGGGGGCTACACCTTC. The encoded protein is CASGLVPGPPGGYTF.

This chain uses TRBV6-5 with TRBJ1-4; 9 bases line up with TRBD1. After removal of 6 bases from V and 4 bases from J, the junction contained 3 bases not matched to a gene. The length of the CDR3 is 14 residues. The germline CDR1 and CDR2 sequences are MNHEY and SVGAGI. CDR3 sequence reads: CASSPGQGNEKLFF. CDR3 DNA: TGTGCCAGCAGCCCGGGACAGGGTAATGAAAAACTGTTTTTT.

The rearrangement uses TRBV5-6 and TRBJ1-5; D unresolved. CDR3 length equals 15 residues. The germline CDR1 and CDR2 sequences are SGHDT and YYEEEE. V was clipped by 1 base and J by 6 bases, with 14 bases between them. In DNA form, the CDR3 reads TGTGCCAGCAGCTTGAGGGTAACGGGATCTCAGCCCCAGCATTTT. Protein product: CASSLRVTGSQPQHF. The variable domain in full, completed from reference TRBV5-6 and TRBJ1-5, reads DAGVTQSPTHLIKTRGQQVTLRCSPKSGHDTVSWYQQALGQGPQFIFQYYEEEERQRGNFPDRFSGHQFPNYSSELNVNALLLGDSALYLCASSLRVTGSQPQHFGDGTRLSIL.

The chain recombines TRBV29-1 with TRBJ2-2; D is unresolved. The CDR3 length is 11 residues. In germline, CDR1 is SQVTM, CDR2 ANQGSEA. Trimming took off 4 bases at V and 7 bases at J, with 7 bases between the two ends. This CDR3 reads CSVGALGELFF. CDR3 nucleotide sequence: TGCAGCGTTGGGGCACTCGGGGAGCTGTTTTTT.

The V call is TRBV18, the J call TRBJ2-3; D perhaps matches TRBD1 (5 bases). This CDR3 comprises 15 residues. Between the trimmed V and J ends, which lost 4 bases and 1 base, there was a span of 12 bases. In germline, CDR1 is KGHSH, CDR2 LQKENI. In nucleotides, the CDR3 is TGTGCCAGCTCACGCAGGGAAGGGGGCACAGATACGCAGTATTTT. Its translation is CASSRREGGTDTQYF.

The CDR3 DNA reads as TGTGCCAGCAGCCCCCGGACAATGGGGAACACTGAAGCTTTCTTT. Translating gives CASSPRTMGNTEAFF. The V call is TRBV9, the J call TRBJ1-1; TRBD1 is a possible D gene (5 bases). Germline assignment: CDR1 SGDLS and CDR2 YYNGEE. The CDR3 loop spans 15 amino acids. V lost 4 bases and J 1 base, leaving 14 bases between the germline ends.

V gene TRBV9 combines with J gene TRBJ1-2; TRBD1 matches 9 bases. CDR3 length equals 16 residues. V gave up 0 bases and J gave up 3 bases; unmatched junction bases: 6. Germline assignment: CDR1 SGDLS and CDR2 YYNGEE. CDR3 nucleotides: TGTGCCAGCAGCGTAGGAGGGACAGGGAGAGACTATGGCTACACCTTC. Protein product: CASSVGGTGRDYGYTF. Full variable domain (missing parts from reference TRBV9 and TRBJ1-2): DSGVTQTPKHLITATGQRVTLRCSPRSGDLSVYWYQQSLDQGLQFLIQYYNGEERAKGNILERFSAQQFPDLHSELNLSSLELGDSALYFCASSVGGTGRDYGYTFGSGTRLTVV.

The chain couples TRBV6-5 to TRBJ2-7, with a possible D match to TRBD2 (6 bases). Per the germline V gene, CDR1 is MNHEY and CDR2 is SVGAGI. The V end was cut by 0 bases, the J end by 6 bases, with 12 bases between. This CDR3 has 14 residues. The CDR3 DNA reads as TGTGCCAGCAGTTACTCCGTCCCGGGACTCGAGCAGTACTTC. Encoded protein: CASSYSVPGLEQYF.

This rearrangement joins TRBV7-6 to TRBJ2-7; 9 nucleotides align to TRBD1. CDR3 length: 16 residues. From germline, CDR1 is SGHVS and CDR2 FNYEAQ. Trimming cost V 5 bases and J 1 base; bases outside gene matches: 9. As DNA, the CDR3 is TGTGCCAGCAGCCCTACCGGGACAGGGAAATCCTACGAGCAGTACTTC. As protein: CASSPTGTGKSYEQYF.

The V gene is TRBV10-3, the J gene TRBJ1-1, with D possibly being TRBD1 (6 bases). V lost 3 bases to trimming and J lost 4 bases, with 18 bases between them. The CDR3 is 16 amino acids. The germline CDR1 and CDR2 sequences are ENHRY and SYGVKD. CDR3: CAISDPRGQVSTEAFF. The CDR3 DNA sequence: TGTGCCATCAGTGACCCCCGGGGACAAGTGAGCACTGAAGCTTTCTTT.

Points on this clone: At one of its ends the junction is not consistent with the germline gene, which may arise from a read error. For the CDR3, the DNA is TGTGCCTGGAGTCCACAACCCGGGACAGGGATCTTC. Amino acid sequence: CAWSPQPGTGIF. The gene calls are TRBV30 and TRBJ2-1, with TRBD1 identical over 9 bases. The CDR3 contains 12 residues. CDR1 and CDR2 (germline): GTSNPN, SVGIG (reference sequence).

The CDR3 DNA reads TGTGCCAGTAATGCCCTGCGGGCGAACAATGAGCAGTTCTTC. Residues: CASNALRANNEQFF. The chain links TRBV19 to TRBJ2-1; the D gene is possibly TRBD2 (5 bases). This CDR3 has 14 amino acids. Trimming stripped 7 bases from V and 5 bases from J, with 15 bases between. CDR1 and CDR2 from the germline V gene are LNHDA and SQIVND (reference sequence).

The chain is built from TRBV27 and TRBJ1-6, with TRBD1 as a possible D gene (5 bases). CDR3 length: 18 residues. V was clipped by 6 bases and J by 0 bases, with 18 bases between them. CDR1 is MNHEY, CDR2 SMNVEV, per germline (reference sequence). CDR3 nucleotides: TGTGCCAGCAGCTTTGGAATAAGGGGCAGCTCCTATAATTCACCCCTCCACTTT. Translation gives CASSFGIRGSSYNSPLHF.

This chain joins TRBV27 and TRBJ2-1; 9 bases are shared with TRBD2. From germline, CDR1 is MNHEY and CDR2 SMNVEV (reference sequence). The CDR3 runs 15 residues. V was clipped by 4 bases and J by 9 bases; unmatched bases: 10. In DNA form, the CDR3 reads TGTGCCAGCAGTTCGCGGGGGGGCCTCTTGTTTGAGCAGTTCTTC. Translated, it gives CASSSRGGLLFEQFF.

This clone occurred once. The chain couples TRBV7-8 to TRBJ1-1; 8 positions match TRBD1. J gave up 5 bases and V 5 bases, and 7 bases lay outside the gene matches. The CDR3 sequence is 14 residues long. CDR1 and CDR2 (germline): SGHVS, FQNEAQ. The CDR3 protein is CASSVQGGGTEAFF. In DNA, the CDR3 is TGTGCCAGCAGCGTACAGGGGGGAGGGACTGAAGCTTTCTTT.

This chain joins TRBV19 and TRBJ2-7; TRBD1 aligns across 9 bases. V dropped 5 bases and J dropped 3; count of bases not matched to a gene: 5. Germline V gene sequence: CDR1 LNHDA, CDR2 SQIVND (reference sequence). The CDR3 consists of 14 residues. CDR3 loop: CASSFRQGGYEQYF. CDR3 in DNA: TGTGCCAGTAGTTTCCGACAGGGGGGCTACGAGCAGTACTTC.

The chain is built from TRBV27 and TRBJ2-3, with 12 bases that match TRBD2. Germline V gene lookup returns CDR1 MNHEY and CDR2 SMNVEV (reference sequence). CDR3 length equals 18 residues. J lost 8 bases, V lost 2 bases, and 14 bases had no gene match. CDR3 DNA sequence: TGTGCCAGCAGTTTAAGAGGACTAGCGGGGCCTGGGCGTCGTACGCAGTATTTT. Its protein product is CASSLRGLAGPGRRTQYF.

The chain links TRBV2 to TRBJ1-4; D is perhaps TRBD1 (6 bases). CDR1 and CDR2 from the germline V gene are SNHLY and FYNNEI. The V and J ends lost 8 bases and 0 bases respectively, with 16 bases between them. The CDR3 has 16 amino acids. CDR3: CASSQDRIATNEKLFF. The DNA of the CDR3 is TGTGCCAGCTCCCAAGACAGGATTGCAACTAATGAAAAACTGTTTTTT.

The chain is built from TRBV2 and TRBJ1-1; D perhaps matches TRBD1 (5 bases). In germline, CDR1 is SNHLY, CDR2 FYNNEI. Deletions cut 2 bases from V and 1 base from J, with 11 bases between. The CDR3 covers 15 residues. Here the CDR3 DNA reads TGTGCCAGCAGTGAAAGGGGCAGGACGAACACTGAAGCTTTCTTT. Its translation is CASSERGRTNTEAFF.

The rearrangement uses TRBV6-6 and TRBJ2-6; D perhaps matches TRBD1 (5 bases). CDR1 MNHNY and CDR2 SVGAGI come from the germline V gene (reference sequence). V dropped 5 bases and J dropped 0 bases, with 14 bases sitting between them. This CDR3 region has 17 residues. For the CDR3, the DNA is TGTGCCAGCAGTCCAAACAGGAAACCCTCTGGGGCCAACGTCCTGACTTTC. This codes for CASSPNRKPSGANVLTF.

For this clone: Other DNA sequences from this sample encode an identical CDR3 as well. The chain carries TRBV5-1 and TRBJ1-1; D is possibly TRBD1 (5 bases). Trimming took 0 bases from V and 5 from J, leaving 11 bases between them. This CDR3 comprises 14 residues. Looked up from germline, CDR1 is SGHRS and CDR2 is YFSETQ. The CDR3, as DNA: TGCGCCAGCAGCTTGGATCTGGGGGGAACTGAAGCTTTCTTT. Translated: CASSLDLGGTEAFF.

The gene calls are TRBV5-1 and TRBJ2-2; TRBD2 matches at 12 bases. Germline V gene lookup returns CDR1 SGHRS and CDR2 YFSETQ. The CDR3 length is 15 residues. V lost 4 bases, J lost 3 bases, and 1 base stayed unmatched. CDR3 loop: CASSRTSGDTGELFF. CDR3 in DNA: TGCGCCAGCAGCCGGACTAGCGGGGACACCGGGGAGCTGTTTTTT.

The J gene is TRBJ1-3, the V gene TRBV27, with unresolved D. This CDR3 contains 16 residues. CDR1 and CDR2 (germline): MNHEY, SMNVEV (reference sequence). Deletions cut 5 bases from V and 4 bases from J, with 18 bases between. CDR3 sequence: CASSPVMRPTGNTIYF. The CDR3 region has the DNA TGTGCCAGCAGTCCCGTGATGCGTCCAACGGGAAACACCATATATTTT.

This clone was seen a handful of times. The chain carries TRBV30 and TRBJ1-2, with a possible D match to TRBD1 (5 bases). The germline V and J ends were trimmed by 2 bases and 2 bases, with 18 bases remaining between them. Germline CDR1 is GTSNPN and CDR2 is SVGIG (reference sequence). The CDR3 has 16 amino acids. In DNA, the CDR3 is TGTGCCTGGAGTTACAGACAGAACAGACAGAACTATGGCTACACCTTC. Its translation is CAWSYRQNRQNYGYTF.